This TCR beta chain was captured by sequencing in a study of blood T cell repertoires in COVID-19. Study-level information: Donors in the United States, Italy and Spain gave samples during acute or convalescent COVID-19. Nucleic acid was either cDNA or gDNA, and it came from T cells, B-cell-depleted T cells, or PBMCs.

Original processing notes: Nucleated cell number was recorded as an estimate derived from reference gene primer amplification. Libraries were prepared by immunoSEQ multiplex PCR; TCRdb keeps only in-frame clonotypes and omits some of them. That table furnishes V, J and clone size, whereas the DNA furnished D and trimming. The sample consists of some 80,000 clones, roughly 85% of them appearing once. Patients from Seattle were sampled longitudinally, starting during active infection. In regard to this clone: The sample carries other DNA sequences with the same CDR3.

V was trimmed by 0 bases and J by 4 bases, leaving 9 bases between them. Germline V gene data show CDR1 as SGHDN and CDR2 as FVKESK. CDR3 length: 14 residues. The sequencing input was peripheral blood. The TCR comes from a man aged 55-75 years with COVID-19, enrolled during active disease. J is TRBJ1-2 and V is TRBV14; the D gene is possibly TRBD1 (6 bases). CDR3 bases: TGTGCCAGCAGCCAAGATAACAGGGTCTATGGCTACACCTTC. It is translated as CASSQDNRVYGYTF.